This T cell receptor (beta chain) comes out of a study of response to subunit inactivated influenza vaccine. Overall study results and limits: It was suggested by the authors that few new T cells are recruited by each seasonal influenza vaccination.

In regard to this clonotype: The antigen is undetermined.

TCRdb re-called the RT-PCR reads with MiXCR, one entry per CDR3 protein. The sample has over 650,000 distinct CDR3 sequences; less than 20% are singletons. This CDR3 is 14 amino acids long. The ends lost 6 bases at V and 3 bases at J; junction bases unmatched: 5. Sequencing used PBMCs from blood, obtained around 5 days after vaccination. The sequence was collected from a man aged 45-65 years who received an inactivated influenza vaccine. J is TRBJ1-5 and V is TRBV12-3 or TRBV12-4, with TRBD1 matching over 7 bases. CDR3 bases: TGTGCCAGCAGCACAGGGGCGACCAATCAGCCCCAGCATTTT. This codes for CASSTGATNQPQHF.